The clone carrying this T cell receptor (beta chain) was recorded only once. Source study methods: Amplified reference gene primers provided the basis for estimating nucleated cell counts. Some clones are missing from TCRdb's copy, which holds only in-frame ones; the method was immunoSEQ multiplex PCR. The DNA was the basis for D and trimming; V, J and clone size are from that table. Among some 140,000 clones listed, around 87% were seen once. The data belong to a study of blood T cell repertoires in COVID-19. Study details: There were acute and convalescent COVID-19 samples, and they came from the United States, Italy and Spain. T cells, B-cell-depleted T cells, or PBMCs supplied cDNA or gDNA.

The CDR3 runs 14 residues. V shed 5 bases and J 0 bases; nucleotides not matched to a gene: 3. Per the germline V gene, CDR1 is MGHRA and CDR2 is YSYEKL. The V gene is TRBV4-1, the J gene TRBJ2-7; 8 bases are shared with TRBD2. The sequencing input was peripheral blood. This receptor was obtained from a middle-aged man with active COVID-19. CDR3: CASSERGPSYEQYF. The CDR3 DNA is TGCGCCAGCAGCGAGCGGGGGCCCTCCTACGAGCAGTACTTC.